The sequence of this TCR beta chain was determined in a study of regulatory T cells in long-lasting Graves disease (dated by TCRdb to the early 2020s). Background for the entire study: In the newly diagnosed Graves' disease group, patients had been taking antithyroid drugs for less than 3 months. The study was conducted in China and was registered as a clinical trial. This study used TCR sequencing and RNA sequencing of peripheral blood to compare persistent Graves' disease patients against newly diagnosed Graves' disease patients. A total of 35 or so samples were covered by TCR sequencing, comprising around 13 persistent and around 20 newly diagnosed Graves' disease patients.

Ten or more counts support this clonotype. Its antigen target is currently unknown. Per-base qualities were not stored, and no clone one base away is much larger. General conclusions and limits of the study: Preferential use of TRBV28, TRBJ1-2 and TRBJ2-5 was observed in persistent disease, whereas TRBV20-1 and TRBJ2-1 were favored in newly diagnosed disease. The study examined only peripheral blood because the primary lesion, thyroid tissue, could not be accessed. Sequencing and analysis were limited to the TCR beta chain. The authors acknowledged the small sample size as a limitation that may reduce accuracy. Lower TCR Shannon entropy and fewer highly expanded clones were observed in persistent Graves' disease patients than in newly diagnosed patients, which suggested clonal expansion. Patients with persistent disease shared more public clonotypes (about 2,500) than newly diagnosed patients did (nearly 1,000).

Inclusive of the bounding cysteine and phenylalanine, the CDR3 is 12 residues long. Kept here is only the CDR3 DNA, which spans 36 bases and is read in frame from base 1. V is shortened by 7 bases, J by 5 bases, and the region joining them spans 11 bases. The library was prepared using multiplex PCR. TCRdb names Illumina HiSeq 4000 as the instrument used. CDR3 regions were amplified by Arm-PCR with iRepertoire HTBI primers to construct TCR beta libraries. Before sequencing, the PCR products underwent gel purification. Per the authors' processing: Across samples, roughly 60 TRBV and 13 to 15 TRBJ segments were identified and used for gene usage analysis of CDR3 amino acid clonotypes. COPE and FqMerger were used to merge filtered high-quality paired reads into contigs. Contigs were aligned with BLAST to IMGT TRBV, TRBD and TRBJ reference genes, and CDR3 was defined per IMGT. Highly expanded clones were defined as clonotypes with a frequency above 0.1%. Shannon entropy was used to measure repertoire diversity, and the Gini coefficient was used to measure V-J evenness. A clonotype found in more than one individual was treated as public. Using fastp trimming at Q25 and MiXCR clonotype assembly, TCRdb reanalyzed the public sequencing data and kept in-frame beta chains. Here each entry gathers all rows of one CDR3 protein and keeps the most common genes and DNA. The V and J calls, along with clone size, are taken from TCRdb and not from the paper's own processing. Present in this sample are approximately 300,000 distinct CDR3 sequences, about a sixth of which were seen just once. The ten largest clonotypes hold about two fifths of the sample.

The sample's time point label, decoded: newly diagnosed GD, antithyroid drugs for less than 3 months. For both TCR sequencing and RNA sequencing, RNA was extracted from PBMCs using TRIzol. Graves' disease was diagnosed according to American Thyroid Association guidelines. The patients came from an endocrinology department in Xi'an, China. Each patient gave 9 to 10 milliliters of peripheral blood, collected in an EDTA anticoagulant tube. PBMCs were isolated by Ficoll Paque Plus density gradient separation without further T cell sorting. An Agilent 2100 Bioanalyzer and agarose gel were used to check RNA quality, while a NanoDrop 2000 measured RNA concentration.

This sequence was found in a female donor with Graves disease. The sequencing used peripheral blood mononuclear cells (PBMCs), collected at new diagnosis, from a patient treated with antithyroid drugs. The chain is made from TRBV12-3 or TRBV12-4 and TRBJ2-5; confidence is insufficient to name the D gene. The CDR3 is CASKGIRETQYF. DNA sequence: TGTGCCAGCAAAGGGATCCGGGAGACCCAGTACTTC.